The clone carrying this TCR beta chain appeared many times. The antigen remains unidentified. This sample was taken from a study of breast tumors, draining lymph nodes, adjacent tissues. Study outcomes and limitations: Tumor and nontumor repertoires were significantly more similar in luminal-like than in basal-like breast cancer. The lymph node origin of tumor T cells was framed as consistent with a hypothesis, not demonstrated.

Breast cancer patients provided tissue from their axillary draining lymph nodes. TCRdb recomputed calls from the multiplex PCR reads with MiXCR, one row per CDR3 protein. This sample has around 170,000 distinct CDR3 sequences, with approximately 33% found just once. This TCR derives from a female donor with breast cancer. Some clones in this sample may be carry-over from other donors' samples. Material: axillary lymph node tissue.

The CDR3 protein is CASSVEGGRGTQYF. The CDR3 DNA follows: TGTGCCAGCAGCGTAGAGGGAGGTAGGGGGACCCAGTACTTC. The chain recombines TRBV9 with TRBJ2-5; a possible D gene is TRBD2 (6 bases). V was cut by 0 bases and J by 7 bases, with 13 bases left in between. The CDR3 runs to 14 residues. Looked up from germline, CDR1 is SGDLS and CDR2 is YYNGEE.